These T cell receptor beta chains were read from a single sample in a study of blood T cell repertoires in COVID-19. Data came from immunoSEQ multiplex PCR; TCRdb stores just in-frame clones and leaves some out. The sample consists of over 45,000 clones, over 75% of them appearing once. The sequencing sample was made of peripheral blood. The origin of the receptors is a man aged 45-60 years with active COVID-19. Both conserved end residues are part of each CDR3. A D gene is named only where the DNA matches it firmly. Clone size is not always given. Where it is, it says once, few, many or a class for expanded clones.

CASSLGQFTNEKLFF	TGTGCCAGCAGCTTAGGCCAGTTCACTAATGAAAAACTGTTTTTT	TRBV11-2	TRBJ1-4	.	.
CASSHPRTGRETQYF	TGCGCCAGCAGCCACCCCCGGACAGGTCGGGAGACCCAGTACTTC	TRBV4-1	TRBJ2-5	TRBD1	.
CASSPYGGSSYEQYF	TGTGCCAGCAGCCCCTACGGGGGTAGCTCCTACGAGCAGTACTTC	TRBV7-9	TRBJ2-7	.	once
CASGTGVRGETQYF	TGCGCCAGCGGGACAGGGGTGAGGGGAGAGACCCAGTACTTC	TRBV5-1	TRBJ2-5	TRBD1	.
CASSAGGGWTGELFF	TGTGCCAGCAGCGCCGGGGGAGGTTGGACCGGGGAGCTGTTTTTT	TRBV7-9	TRBJ2-2	.	.
CAFSLAGGPLETQYF	TGTGCCTTCAGTTTAGCGGGGGGTCCGCTGGAGACCCAGTACTTC	TRBV30	TRBJ2-5	TRBD2	once
CASSDGPSRNF	TGTGCCAGCAGTGATGGGCCTAGCAGAAACTTC	TRBV2	TRBJ2-5	.	.
CASSRTGLGYEQYF	TGCGCCAGCAGCCGCACGGGACTGGGCTACGAGCAGTACTTC	TRBV4-1	TRBJ2-7	.	.
CASSLSGAATNEQFF	TGCGCCAGCAGCCTAAGTGGGGCCGCTACAAATGAGCAGTTCTTC	TRBV4-1	TRBJ2-1	.	.
CASSDLNTGELFF	TGTGCCAGCAGTGACCTGAACACCGGGGAGCTGTTTTTT	TRBV6-4	TRBJ2-2	.	.
CASSRSGRLGEKLFF	TGTGCCAGCAGTCGGTCGGGTCGTCTAGGTGAAAAACTGTTTTTT	TRBV3-1/TRBV3-2	TRBJ1-4	.	.
CASSGGDQETQYF	TGTGCCAGCAGTGGGGGCGATCAAGAGACCCAGTACTTC	TRBV2	TRBJ2-5	.	.
CASSSGDSRVGGYTF	TGTGCCAGCAGCTCGGGGGACTCCCGGGTGGGAGGCTACACCTTC	TRBV7-9	TRBJ1-2	.	.
CASTLSSQDSQPYGYTF	TGTGCCAGCACCCTTAGTTCCCAGGACAGTCAGCCCTATGGCTACACCTTC	TRBV11-3	TRBJ1-2	.	.
CAWMGIPGLAGGGFSTDTQYF	TGTGCCTGGATGGGGATACCGGGACTAGCGGGAGGAGGATTTAGCACAGATACGCAGTATTTT	TRBV30	TRBJ2-3	TRBD2	.
CASSRGQFYEQYF	TGTGCCAGCAGTCGGGGACAGTTCTACGAGCAGTACTTC	TRBV6-5	TRBJ2-7	TRBD1	.
CASTGGGQLNYGYTF	TGTGCCAGCACCGGGGGGGGACAGCTTAACTATGGCTACACCTTC	TRBV9	TRBJ1-2	TRBD1	.
CASSQDLAHQPQHF	TGTGCCAGCAGCCAAGATTTGGCTCATCAGCCCCAGCATTTT	TRBV3-1/TRBV3-2	TRBJ1-5	.	.
CASSGGQGSTDTQYF	TGCGCCAGCAGCGGCGGACAGGGCAGCACAGATACGCAGTATTTT	TRBV5-1	TRBJ2-3	TRBD1	.
CASSVGSGADSYEQYF	TGTGCCAGCAGCGTAGGCTCAGGGGCGGACTCCTACGAGCAGTACTTC	TRBV9	TRBJ2-7	.	.
CASSPSGPYEQYF	TGTGCCAGCAGCCCTAGCGGGCCCTACGAGCAGTACTTC	TRBV5-6	TRBJ2-7	TRBD2	few
CASSLGQGMSEQYF	TGTGCCAGCAGCTTAGGACAGGGTATGAGTGAGCAGTACTTC	TRBV7-9	TRBJ2-7	TRBD1	.
CASSLLQGNTGELFF	TGTGCCAGCAGTTTACTACAGGGGAACACCGGGGAGCTGTTTTTT	TRBV27	TRBJ2-2	.	once
CATSRVGGGHGYTF	TGTGCCACCAGCAGAGTGGGGGGAGGGCATGGCTACACCTTC	TRBV15	TRBJ1-2	.	.
CASSLGGGYNEQFF	TGTGCCAGCAGCTTAGGGGGAGGGTACAATGAGCAGTTCTTC	TRBV7-8	TRBJ2-1	TRBD2	.
CASSYSGQGTQYF	TGTGCCAGCAGTTACTCGGGACAGGGAACGCAGTATTTT	TRBV6-5	TRBJ2-3	TRBD1	.
CANLWTRRPGAISGANVLTF	TGTGCCAACTTATGGACACGGCGACCTGGGGCAATCTCTGGGGCCAACGTCCTGACTTTC	TRBV3-1/TRBV3-2	TRBJ2-6	.	.
CASSPGGSGQNYGYTF	TGTGCCAGCAGCCCCGGGGGTTCGGGGCAGAACTATGGCTACACCTTC	TRBV5-4	TRBJ1-2	.	.
CATSRDRVYEQYF	TGTGCCACGAGCCGGGACAGGGTATACGAGCAGTACTTC	TRBV15	TRBJ2-7	TRBD1	.
CASTRGSYEQYF	TGTGCCAGCACCCGGGGGTCCTACGAGCAGTACTTC	TRBV12-3/TRBV12-4	TRBJ2-7	.	.
CASSPLASGAGELFF	TGTGCTAGCAGCCCTCTAGCGAGTGGGGCCGGGGAGCTGTTTTTT	TRBV7-7	TRBJ2-2	.	.
CASSFLGQSGANVLTF	TGTGCCAGCAGCTTTTTAGGACAGTCTGGGGCCAACGTCCTGACTTTC	TRBV7-6	TRBJ2-6	.	.